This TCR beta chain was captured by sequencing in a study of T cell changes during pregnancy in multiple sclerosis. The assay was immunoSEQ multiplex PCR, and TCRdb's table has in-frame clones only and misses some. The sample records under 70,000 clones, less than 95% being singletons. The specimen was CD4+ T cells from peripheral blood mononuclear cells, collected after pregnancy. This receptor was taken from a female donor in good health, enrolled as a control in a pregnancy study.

In nucleotides, the CDR3 is TGCGCCAGCAGCTTGGCCGATTTGGCGGGGGGCATCTATGGCTACACCTTC. Amino acids: CASSLADLAGGIYGYTF. V and J are TRBV5-1 and TRBJ1-2; TRBD1 might be the D (6 bases). The germline V and J ends were trimmed by 0 bases and 4 bases, with 19 bases remaining between them. The CDR3 is made up of 17 amino acids. Germline V gene lookup returns CDR1 SGHRS and CDR2 YFSETQ.